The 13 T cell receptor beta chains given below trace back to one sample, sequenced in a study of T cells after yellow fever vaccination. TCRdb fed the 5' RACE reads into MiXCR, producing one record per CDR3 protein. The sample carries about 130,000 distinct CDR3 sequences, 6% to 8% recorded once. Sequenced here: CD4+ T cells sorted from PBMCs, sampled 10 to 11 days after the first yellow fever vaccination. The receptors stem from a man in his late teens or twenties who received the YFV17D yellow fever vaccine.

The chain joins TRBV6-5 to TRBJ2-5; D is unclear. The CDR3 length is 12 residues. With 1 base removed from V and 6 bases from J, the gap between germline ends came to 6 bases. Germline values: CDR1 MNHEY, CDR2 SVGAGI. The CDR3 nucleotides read TGTGCCAGCAGTTACTTCGGTAAGACCCAGTACTTC. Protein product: CASSYFGKTQYF.

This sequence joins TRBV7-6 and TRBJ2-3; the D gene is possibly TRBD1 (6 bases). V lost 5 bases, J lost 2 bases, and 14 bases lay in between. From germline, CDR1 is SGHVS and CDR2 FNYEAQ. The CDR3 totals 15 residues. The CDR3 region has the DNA TGTGCCAGCAGCCTAACCCGACAGGCCACAGATACGCAGTATTTT. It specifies CASSLTRQATDTQYF.

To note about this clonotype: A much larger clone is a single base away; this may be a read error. The CDR3 loop reads CASSEAAGGMTEAFF. In nucleotides, the CDR3 is TGTGCCAGCAGTGAAGCGGCGGGGGGAATGACTGAAGCTTTCTTT. The V gene is TRBV6-1, the J gene TRBJ1-1, with TRBD1 as a possible D gene (5 bases). Germline V lookup: CDR1 MNHNS, CDR2 SASEGT. Deletions cut 0 bases from V and 5 bases from J, with 13 bases between. CDR3 size: 15 residues.

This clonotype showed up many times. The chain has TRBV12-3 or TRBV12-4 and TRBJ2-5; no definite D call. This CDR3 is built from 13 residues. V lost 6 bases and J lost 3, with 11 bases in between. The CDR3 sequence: CASSRLGEETQYF. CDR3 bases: TGTGCCAGCAGCCGACTGGGCGAAGAGACCCAGTACTTC.

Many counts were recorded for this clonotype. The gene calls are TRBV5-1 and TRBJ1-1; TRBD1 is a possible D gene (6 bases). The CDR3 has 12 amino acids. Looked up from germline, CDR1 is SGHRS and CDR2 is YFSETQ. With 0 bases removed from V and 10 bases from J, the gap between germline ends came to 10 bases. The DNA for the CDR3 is TGCGCCAGCAGCTTGGAGACAGGAGGAGCTTTCTTT. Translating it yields CASSLETGGAFF.

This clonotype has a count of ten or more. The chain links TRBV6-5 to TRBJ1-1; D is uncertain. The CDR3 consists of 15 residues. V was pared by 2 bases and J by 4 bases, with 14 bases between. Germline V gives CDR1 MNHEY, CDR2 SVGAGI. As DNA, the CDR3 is TGTGCCAGCAGTTACCGGCCTCAGGTGAGCACTGAAGCTTTCTTT. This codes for CASSYRPQVSTEAFF.

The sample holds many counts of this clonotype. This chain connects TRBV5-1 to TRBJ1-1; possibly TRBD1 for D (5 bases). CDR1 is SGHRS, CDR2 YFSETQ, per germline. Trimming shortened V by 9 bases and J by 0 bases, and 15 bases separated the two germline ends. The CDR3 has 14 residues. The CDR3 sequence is CATSRGLLNTEAFF. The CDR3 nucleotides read TGCGCCACGTCCCGGGGCCTTTTGAACACTGAAGCTTTCTTT.

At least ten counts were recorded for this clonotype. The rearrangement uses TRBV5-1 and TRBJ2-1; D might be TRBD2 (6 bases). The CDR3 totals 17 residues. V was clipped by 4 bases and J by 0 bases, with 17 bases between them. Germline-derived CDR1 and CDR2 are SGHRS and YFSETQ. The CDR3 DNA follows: TGCGCCAGCAGCCTAACCCGGGGGTCTAGCTCCTACAATGAGCAGTTCTTC. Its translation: CASSLTRGSSSYNEQFF.

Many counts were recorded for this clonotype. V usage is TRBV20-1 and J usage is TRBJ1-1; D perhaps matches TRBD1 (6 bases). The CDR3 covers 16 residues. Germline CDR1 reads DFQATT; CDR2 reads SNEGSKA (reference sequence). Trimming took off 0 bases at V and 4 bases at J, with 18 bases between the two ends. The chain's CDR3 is CSARDPLRGPTTEAFF. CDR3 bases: TGCAGTGCTAGAGATCCCCTACGGGGGCCTACCACTGAAGCTTTCTTT.

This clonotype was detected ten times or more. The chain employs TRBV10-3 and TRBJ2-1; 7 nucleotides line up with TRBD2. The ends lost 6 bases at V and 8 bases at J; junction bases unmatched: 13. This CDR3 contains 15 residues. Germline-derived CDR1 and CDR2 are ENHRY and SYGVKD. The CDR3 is CAISPGGAGGDEQFF. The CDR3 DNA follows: TGTGCCATCAGCCCGGGGGGAGCGGGTGGGGATGAGCAGTTCTTC.

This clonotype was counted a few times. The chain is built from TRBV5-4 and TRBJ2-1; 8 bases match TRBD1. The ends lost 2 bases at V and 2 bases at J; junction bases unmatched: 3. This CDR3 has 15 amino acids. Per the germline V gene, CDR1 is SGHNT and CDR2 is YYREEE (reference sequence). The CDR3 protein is CASSFSGGAYNEQFF. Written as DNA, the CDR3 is TGTGCCAGCAGCTTTTCAGGGGGCGCCTACAATGAGCAGTTCTTC.

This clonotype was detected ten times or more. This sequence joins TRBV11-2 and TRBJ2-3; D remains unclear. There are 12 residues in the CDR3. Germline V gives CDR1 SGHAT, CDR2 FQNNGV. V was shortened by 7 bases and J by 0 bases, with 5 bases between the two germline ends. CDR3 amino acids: CASKASTDTQYF. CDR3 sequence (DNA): TGTGCCAGCAAGGCTAGCACAGATACGCAGTATTTT.

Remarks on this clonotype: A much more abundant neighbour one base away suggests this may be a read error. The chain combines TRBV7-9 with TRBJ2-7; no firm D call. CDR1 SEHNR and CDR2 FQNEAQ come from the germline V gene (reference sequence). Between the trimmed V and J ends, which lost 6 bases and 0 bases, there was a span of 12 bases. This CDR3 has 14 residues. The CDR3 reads CASSRLTFSYEQYF. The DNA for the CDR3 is TGTGCCAGCAGTCGCCTCACCTTCTCCTACGAGCAGTACTTC.